Below are 4 T cell receptor beta chains sequenced from a single sample in a study of T-cell memory formation after mild COVID-19. TCRdb ran MiXCR on the 5' RACE reads and lists one entry per CDR3 protein. The data show 90,000 to 120,000 distinct CDR3 sequences, with 11% seen just once and about 40% held by the top ten. Sequencing was performed on PBMCs or a T cell subset sorted from them (not recorded which). All receptors come from a young man who had mild COVID-19 (a few samples of this study predate the infection). Cell type and time point are not known.

This clonotype was picked up many times. V is TRBV9 and J is TRBJ2-5; D not certain. V was shortened by 0 bases and J by 1 base, with 7 bases between the two germline ends. This CDR3 is 14 amino acids long. The germline CDR1 and CDR2 sequences are SGDLS and YYNGEE. CDR3 nucleotide sequence: TGTGCCAGCAGCGTAGACGGATCCCAAGAGACCCAGTACTTC. Protein product: CASSVDGSQETQYF.

This chain connects TRBV27 to TRBJ2-2; D is possibly TRBD2 (7 bases). The CDR3 covers 17 residues. The germline gives CDR1 MNHEY, CDR2 SMNVEV (reference sequence). The ends were cut back, 7 bases at V and 4 bases at J, with 22 bases in the middle. CDR3 DNA sequence: TGTGCCAGCACCGCTTTGGGGGGGGGGCCGGGCACCGGGGAGCTGTTTTTT. It encodes CASTALGGGPGTGELFF.

This clonotype was detected a few times. The rearrangement joins TRBV20-1 to TRBJ2-7; TRBD1 matches 9 bases. J was trimmed by 3 bases and V by 7 bases; bases with no gene match: 1. From germline, CDR1 is DFQATT and CDR2 SNEGSKA (reference sequence). The CDR3 extends over 11 amino acids. In DNA, the CDR3 is TGCAGTGGGGGACAGGGCTACGAGCAGTACTTC. It specifies CSGGQGYEQYF.

There are many counts of this clonotype. This chain links TRBV27 with TRBJ2-1, with TRBD2 matching over 8 bases. V trimming: 3 bases; J trimming: 7 bases; junction bases outside the gene matches: 5. CDR3 length: 14 residues. Germline V gene sequence: CDR1 MNHEY, CDR2 SMNVEV (reference sequence). The CDR3 is CASSFGGGLNEQFF. CDR3 coding DNA: TGTGCCAGCAGTTTCGGGGGGGGCCTGAATGAGCAGTTCTTC.